The next 2 T cell receptor beta chains were all read from a single sample in a study of T cells after posttransplantation cyclophosphamide. Sampled 1 year posttransplant, controls received myeloablative marrow transplants, methotrexate and a calcineurin inhibitor. TCRdb's copy holds only in-frame clones and misses some; the assay was immunoSEQ multiplex PCR. The repertoire holds 7,500 to 10,000 clones, with more than 80% as singletons. The sample in question was PBMCs, obtained about 67 weeks after allogeneic stem cell transplant with calcineurin inhibitor and methotrexate. These receptors originate from a male patient between 45 and 60 years old who received an allogeneic stem cell transplant from an unrelated donor, was CMV-positive, and had chronic GVHD only. The T cells may come from the graft donor.

This CDR3 is CATSRDKTGVYEQYF. CDR3 nucleotide sequence: TGTGCCACCAGCAGAGATAAAACAGGGGTGTACGAGCAGTACTTC. The V gene is TRBV15, the J gene TRBJ2-7; 7 bases line up with TRBD1. The CDR3 has 15 residues. CDR1 is LNHNV, CDR2 YYDKDF, per germline (reference sequence). Germline trimming cut 0 bases from V and 4 bases from J; bases unmatched to any gene: 6.

The rearrangement uses TRBV27 and TRBJ2-3; 9 bases map to TRBD2. Germline CDR1 MNHEY, CDR2 SMNVEV (reference sequence). Unmatched junction bases numbered 9, after V lost 5 bases and J lost 3 bases. The CDR3 contains 16 residues. The CDR3 reads CASSPGTSRGTDTQYF. The CDR3 nucleotides read TGTGCCAGCAGTCCCGGGACTAGCCGGGGGACAGATACGCAGTATTTT.